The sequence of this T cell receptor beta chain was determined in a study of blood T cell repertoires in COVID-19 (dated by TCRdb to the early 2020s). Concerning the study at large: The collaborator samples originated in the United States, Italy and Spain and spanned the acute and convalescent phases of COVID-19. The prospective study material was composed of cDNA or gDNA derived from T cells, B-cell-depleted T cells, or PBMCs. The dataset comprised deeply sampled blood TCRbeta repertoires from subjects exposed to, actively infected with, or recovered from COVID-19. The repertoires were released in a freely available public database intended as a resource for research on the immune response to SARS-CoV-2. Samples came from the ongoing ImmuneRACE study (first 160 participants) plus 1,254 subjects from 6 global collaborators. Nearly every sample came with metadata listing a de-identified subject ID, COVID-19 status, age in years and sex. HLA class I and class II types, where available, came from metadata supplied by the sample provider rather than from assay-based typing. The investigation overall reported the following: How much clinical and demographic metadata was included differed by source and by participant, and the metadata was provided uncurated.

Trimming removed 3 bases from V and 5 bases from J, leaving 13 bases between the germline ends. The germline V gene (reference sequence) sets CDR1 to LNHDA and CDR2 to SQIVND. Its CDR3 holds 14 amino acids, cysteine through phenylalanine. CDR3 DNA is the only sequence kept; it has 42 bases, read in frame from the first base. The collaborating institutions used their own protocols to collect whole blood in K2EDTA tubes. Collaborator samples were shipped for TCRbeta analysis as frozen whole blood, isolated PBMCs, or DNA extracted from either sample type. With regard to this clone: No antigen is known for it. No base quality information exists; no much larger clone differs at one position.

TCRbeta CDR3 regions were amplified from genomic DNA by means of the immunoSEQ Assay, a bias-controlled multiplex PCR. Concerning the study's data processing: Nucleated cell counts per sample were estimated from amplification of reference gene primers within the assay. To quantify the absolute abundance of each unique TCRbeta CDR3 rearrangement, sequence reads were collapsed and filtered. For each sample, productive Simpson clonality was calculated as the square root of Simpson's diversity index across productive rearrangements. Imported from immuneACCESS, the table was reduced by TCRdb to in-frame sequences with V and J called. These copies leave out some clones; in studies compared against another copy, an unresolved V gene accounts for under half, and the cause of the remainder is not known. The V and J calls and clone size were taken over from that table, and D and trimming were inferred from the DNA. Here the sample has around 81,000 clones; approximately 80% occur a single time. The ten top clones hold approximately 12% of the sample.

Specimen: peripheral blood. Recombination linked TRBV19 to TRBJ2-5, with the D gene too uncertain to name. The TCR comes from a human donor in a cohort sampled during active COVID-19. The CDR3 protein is CASSIKDRRETQYF. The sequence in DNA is TGTGCCAGTAGTATTAAGGATCGGCGGGAGACCCAGTACTTC.